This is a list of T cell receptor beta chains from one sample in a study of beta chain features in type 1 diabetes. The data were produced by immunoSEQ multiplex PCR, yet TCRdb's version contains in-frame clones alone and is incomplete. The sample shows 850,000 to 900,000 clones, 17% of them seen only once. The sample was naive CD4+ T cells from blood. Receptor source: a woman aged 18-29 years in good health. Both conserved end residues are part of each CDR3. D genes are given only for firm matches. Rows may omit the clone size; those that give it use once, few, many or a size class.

TGCGCCAGCAGCTTGGGATACGGGACAGGGGCAAACAATGAGCAGTTCTTC	CASSLGYGTGANNEQFF	TRBV5-1	TRBJ2-1	.	TRBD1
TGTGCCAGCTCACCGGAGGGGGCGTATGGCTACACCTTC	CASSPEGAYGYTF	TRBV18	TRBJ1-2	few	TRBD1
TGCGCCAGCAGCTGGACTAGCGGCACAGATACGCAGTATTTT	CASSWTSGTDTQYF	TRBV5-1	TRBJ2-3	.	TRBD2
TGTGCCAGCAGCTTCACATCCGGGACTCAGAACACTGAAGCTTTCTTT	CASSFTSGTQNTEAFF	TRBV7-2	TRBJ1-1	few	.
TGTGCCATCAGTCTATCCCGGGACCAGACTGGAGAGACCCAGTACTTC	CAISLSRDQTGETQYF	TRBV10-3	TRBJ2-5	few	.
TGTGCCAGCAGTGTTAGCGGCCCTAGCACAGATACGCAGTATTTT	CASSVSGPSTDTQYF	TRBV2	TRBJ2-3	.	.
TGTGCCAGCAGATCGTTGGGACAGGCGAACACCGGGGAGCTGTTTTTT	CASRSLGQANTGELFF	TRBV5-6	TRBJ2-2	.	TRBD1
TGTGCCAGCAGCTCCGGGGGCGAGCAGTACTTC	CASSSGGEQYF	TRBV7-3	TRBJ2-7	.	.
TGCGCCAGCAGCTTGGGGGAGCGGGAGCAGTTCTTC	CASSLGEREQFF	TRBV5-1	TRBJ2-1	few	.
TGTGCCAGCCTTAGCGGGACGCAACACAATGAGCAGTTCTTC	CASLSGTQHNEQFF	TRBV27	TRBJ2-1	.	TRBD2
TGCGCCAGCAGCTCGGGGTTGCAAGAGACCCAGTACTTC	CASSSGLQETQYF	TRBV5-1	TRBJ2-5	.	.
TGTGCCAGCAGCGGGCTAGCGGGTCGGCAGTTCTTC	CASSGLAGRQFF	TRBV9	TRBJ2-1	.	TRBD2
TGCGCCAGCAGCTTGACTAGCGGGCCAGATACGCAGTATTTT	CASSLTSGPDTQYF	TRBV5-1	TRBJ2-3	few	TRBD2
TGTGCCAGCATTGGGACTAGCGGGACAGATGAGCAGTTCTTC	CASIGTSGTDEQFF	TRBV2	TRBJ2-1	.	TRBD2
TGCAGCGGGGGATCCAGCGCGGATACGCAGTATTTT	CSGGSSADTQYF	TRBV29-1	TRBJ2-3	few	.
TGTGCCAGCAGTGAAGGACCAATCTACAATGAGCAGTTCTTC	CASSEGPIYNEQFF	TRBV6-1	TRBJ2-1	.	.
TGTGCCAGCAGTCGGGGACAGACCCACGAGCAGTACTTC	CASSRGQTHEQYF	TRBV28	TRBJ2-7	few	TRBD1
TGCGCCAGCAGCTTGGTATTAGCTGGGGACCTCGATGAGCAGTTCTTC	CASSLVLAGDLDEQFF	TRBV5-1	TRBJ2-1	few	.
TGTGCCAGCAGCCCGGCAGGGCTAGCGGCCCCTGATACGCAGTATTTT	CASSPAGLAAPDTQYF	TRBV11-1	TRBJ2-3	once	TRBD2
TGTGCCAGCTCAAGGGACAGTTTGAACACTGAAGCTTTCTTT	CASSRDSLNTEAFF	TRBV18	TRBJ1-1	few	TRBD1
TGTGCCAGCAGCGTAGGGCCTAGCCCTAGAACCGGGGAGCTGTTTTTT	CASSVGPSPRTGELFF	TRBV9	TRBJ2-2	.	.
TGTGCCAGCAGCTCCACTAACGGAGTACAGACCCAGTACTTC	CASSSTNGVQTQYF	TRBV11-2	TRBJ2-5	.	.
TGTGCCACCTCAGGTGTGGGAGTCGGATCCTACAATGAGCAGTTCTTC	CATSGVGVGSYNEQFF	TRBV5-6	TRBJ2-1	few	.
TGTGCCAGCTCACGCACGGTTAACAATGAGCAGTTCTTC	CASSRTVNNEQFF	TRBV18	TRBJ2-1	.	.
TGTGCCAGCTCACCCATTGAGTCGGGAGAGACCCAGTACTTC	CASSPIESGETQYF	TRBV18	TRBJ2-5	few	.
TGTGCCAGCAGCCAAGAACGGTATGGCTACACCTTC	CASSQERYGYTF	TRBV4-2	TRBJ1-2	.	.
TGCAGCGTAGGGCAGGGGGGGGTCCAGACCCAGTACTTC	CSVGQGGVQTQYF	TRBV29-1	TRBJ2-5	few	.
TGCGCCAGCAGCCTGACCCCTTCCGGGACAAATACGCAGTATTTT	CASSLTPSGTNTQYF	TRBV4-3	TRBJ2-3	.	.
TGTGCCAGCAGTGAAAGGATAGCGGGAGTGGATGAGCAGTTCTTC	CASSERIAGVDEQFF	TRBV2	TRBJ2-1	few	TRBD2
TGTGCCAGCAGCCCCAGCGGGATTTACAATGAGCAGTTCTTC	CASSPSGIYNEQFF	TRBV7-2	TRBJ2-1	few	TRBD2
TGTGCCAGTAGTGGAGGGTCGTACGAGCCCCAGCATTTT	CASSGGSYEPQHF	TRBV19	TRBJ1-5	.	.
TGTGCCAGCAGCCCGACACGCCGGGACAGGGGGGAAAAACTGTTTTTT	CASSPTRRDRGEKLFF	TRBV7-9	TRBJ1-4	few	TRBD1
TGTGCCAGCAGCTTAGTCCCCTATGGCTACACCTTC	CASSLVPYGYTF	TRBV7-9	TRBJ1-2	.	.
TGTGCCAGCAGCCCGCAAGGACTAGGGGGTTTAGCCAAAAACATTCAGTACTTC	CASSPQGLGGLAKNIQYF	TRBV4-2	TRBJ2-4	.	.
TGTGCCAGTAGTCGAAATGGAGGGGAGACCCAGTACTTC	CASSRNGGETQYF	TRBV19	TRBJ2-5	few	.
TGTGCCAGCAGCCCCCTACGGTCGGAAGACATATACCGGGGCCAGTACTTC	CASSPLRSEDIYRGQYF	TRBV7-6	TRBJ2-7	.	.
TGTGCCAGCAGCAGTGCTAGCGGGAGTGGCTCCTACGAGCAGTACTTC	CASSSASGSGSYEQYF	TRBV7-2	TRBJ2-7	few	TRBD2
TGTGCCAGCAGCTTAGCATTGGCAGGGGGCGGCACAGATACGCAGTATTTT	CASSLALAGGGTDTQYF	TRBV11-2	TRBJ2-3	few	TRBD1
TGTGCCAGCAGCATGGCCGGCACCGGGGAGCTGTTTTTT	CASSMAGTGELFF	TRBV25-1	TRBJ2-2	.	.
TGTGCCAGCAGCTTGTTTACGGCCTCAGATACGCAGTATTTT	CASSLFTASDTQYF	TRBV7-6	TRBJ2-3	few	.
TGTGCCAGCCCTCAGCTCCCTTCCGGGACAACCAGGACCGGGGAGCTGTTTTTT	CASPQLPSGTTRTGELFF	TRBV7-9	TRBJ2-2	few	.
TGTGCCAGCAGCCCGGGGGGGTCGAGACTCTCCTACGAGCAGTACTTC	CASSPGGSRLSYEQYF	TRBV7-9	TRBJ2-7	.	TRBD2
TGCGCCAGCAGCTTGGCCCCACAGACGACGAACACTGAAGCTTTCTTT	CASSLAPQTTNTEAFF	TRBV5-1	TRBJ1-1	few	.
TGTGCCAGCAGTTTGTACTCTGGGGCCAACGTCCTGACTTTC	CASSLYSGANVLTF	TRBV28	TRBJ2-6	.	.
TGTGCCAGCAGCTTAACAGGGTACAATGAGCAGTTCTTC	CASSLTGYNEQFF	TRBV5-4	TRBJ2-1	.	.
TGTGCCATCAGTGACGGACAGGGCTGGACCGGGGAGCTGTTTTTT	CAISDGQGWTGELFF	TRBV10-3	TRBJ2-2	.	TRBD1
TGTGCCAGTAGCCAAGGTGCAGGGGGTGTTGAGACCCAGTACTTC	CASSQGAGGVETQYF	TRBV19	TRBJ2-5	once	TRBD1
TGCGCCAGCAGCCGAGCCGGCGGGGGCGTTTCCGGGGAGCTGTTTTTT	CASSRAGGGVSGELFF	TRBV4-3	TRBJ2-2	once	.
TGTGCCAGCAGCAGACAGTTAAGGGGCGAGCAGTACTTC	CASSRQLRGEQYF	TRBV6-5	TRBJ2-7	.	.
TGTGCCAGCAGTCGCAGGGACACTGAAGCTTTCTTT	CASSRRDTEAFF	TRBV2	TRBJ1-1	.	.
TGTGCCAGCAGCGACCCTCGGACCCTCACCGGGGAGCTGTTTTTT	CASSDPRTLTGELFF	TRBV9	TRBJ2-2	.	.
TGTGCCAGCAGTGAAGCCGGGGGACTAGCGGGAGTGCAGTTCTTC	CASSEAGGLAGVQFF	TRBV6-1	TRBJ2-1	.	TRBD2
TGTGCCAGCAGCCTAGCTCCACGGGGGACTAATGAAAAACTGTTTTTT	CASSLAPRGTNEKLFF	TRBV7-8	TRBJ1-4	few	.
TGTGCCAGCAGCCCCGGGACAGGTCAGGATGAAAAACTGTTTTTT	CASSPGTGQDEKLFF	TRBV7-9	TRBJ1-4	.	TRBD1
TGTGCCAGCAGCTTCAGATCAGGGGATACGCAGTATTTT	CASSFRSGDTQYF	TRBV11-3	TRBJ2-3	once	.
TGTGCCAGCAGCGGTCGGGGTAATGAAAAACTGTTTTTT	CASSGRGNEKLFF	TRBV7-8	TRBJ1-4	.	.
TGTGCCAGCAGTGGTGGACAGGGAAACACTGAAGCTTTCTTT	CASSGGQGNTEAFF	TRBV2	TRBJ1-1	few	TRBD1
TGTGCCAGCACCCCGCGGGCGGCATCCTACAATGAGCAGTTCTTC	CASTPRAASYNEQFF	TRBV5-4	TRBJ2-1	.	.
TGCGCCAGCAGCTTGGGTAGCGGGATTGAGCAGTTCTTC	CASSLGSGIEQFF	TRBV5-1	TRBJ2-1	.	TRBD2
TGTGCCAGCAGTTACCCCCCCCGAGAGACCCAGTACTTC	CASSYPPRETQYF	TRBV6-5	TRBJ2-5	.	.